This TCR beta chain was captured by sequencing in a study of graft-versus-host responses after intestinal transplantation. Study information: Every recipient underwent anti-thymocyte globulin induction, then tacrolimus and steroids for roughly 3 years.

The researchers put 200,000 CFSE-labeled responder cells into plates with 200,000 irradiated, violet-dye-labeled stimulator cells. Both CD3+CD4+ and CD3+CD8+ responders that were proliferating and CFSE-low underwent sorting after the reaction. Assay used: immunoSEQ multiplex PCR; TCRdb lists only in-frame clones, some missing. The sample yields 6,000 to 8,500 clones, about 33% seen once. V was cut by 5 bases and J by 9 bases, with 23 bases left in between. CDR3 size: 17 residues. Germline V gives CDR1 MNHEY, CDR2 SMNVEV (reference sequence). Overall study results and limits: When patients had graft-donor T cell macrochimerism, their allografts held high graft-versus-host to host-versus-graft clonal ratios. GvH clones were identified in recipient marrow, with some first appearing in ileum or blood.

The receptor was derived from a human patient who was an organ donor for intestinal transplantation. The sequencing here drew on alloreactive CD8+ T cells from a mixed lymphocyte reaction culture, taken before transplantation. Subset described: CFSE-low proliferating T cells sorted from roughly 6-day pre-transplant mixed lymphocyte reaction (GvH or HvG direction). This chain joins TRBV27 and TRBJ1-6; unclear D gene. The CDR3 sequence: CASSRRTREVWVSPLHF. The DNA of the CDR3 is TGTGCCAGCAGTCGCAGAACCCGGGAGGTTTGGGTTTCACCCCTCCACTTT.